These 26 T cell receptor beta chains share one sample of origin, sequenced in a study of molecular identifiers for immune sequencing clone quantification. TCRdb redid the calling of the PCR reads with MiXCR, one entry per CDR3 protein. This table has 55,000 to 75,000 distinct CDR3 sequences, approximately 17% appearing once. The sequenced sample consisted of naive CD8+ T cells from blood, with Jurkat cell RNA spiked in. The subset here: FACS-sorted CD8+CD4-CCR7+CD45RA+ naive T cells. The receptors originated from a human donor in good health. Some libraries in this study had Jurkat cell RNA spiked in.

There are a few counts of this clonotype. This chain links TRBV6-5 with TRBJ2-5; 7 bases are shared with TRBD2. V dropped 5 bases and J dropped 5; count of bases not matched to a gene: 11. CDR1 and CDR2 from the germline V gene are MNHEY and SVGAGI. This CDR3 is built from 15 residues. CDR3 loop: CASSPLGGPVETQYF. The CDR3 DNA reads TGTGCCAGCAGTCCGTTGGGAGGGCCTGTCGAGACCCAGTACTTC.

This clonotype has a count of ten or more. V gene TRBV11-2 combines with J gene TRBJ2-1; D possibly uses TRBD1 or TRBD2 (5 bases each). The V gene lost 4 bases and the J gene lost 9 bases, with 19 bases spanning the gap. Germline V gene sequence: CDR1 SGHAT, CDR2 FQNNGV. The CDR3 loop spans 15 amino acids. In DNA, the CDR3 is TGTGCCAGCAGCTATCCGGGACCAGTAATCGGTGAGCAGTTCTTC. This sequence encodes CASSYPGPVIGEQFF.

At least ten counts were recorded for this clonotype. The rearrangement uses TRBV30 and TRBJ2-3; the D is unclear. Deletions cut 3 bases from V and 4 bases from J, with 5 bases between. This CDR3 contains 11 residues. Germline loops: CDR1 GTSNPN, CDR2 SVGIG (reference sequence). CDR3 residues: CAWSRSDTQYF. CDR3 in DNA: TGTGCCTGGAGCAGGTCAGATACGCAGTATTTT.

The table lists this clonotype with many counts. This chain uses TRBV24-1 with TRBJ2-1; 11 nucleotides agree with TRBD2. With 6 bases clipped from V and 1 base from J, the junction kept 25 bases outside the gene matches. The CDR3 sequence is 23 residues long. Germline CDR1 and CDR2: KGHDR and SFDVKD. For the CDR3, the DNA is TGTGCCACCAGTAGCCCAAACATAACTAGCGGGAGAAAAGGCCGAACATCCTACAATGAGCAGTTCTTC. It codes for CATSSPNITSGRKGRTSYNEQFF.

On this clonotype itself: The junction and the germline gene differ at one end; a read error may be behind it. The gene calls are TRBV23-1 and TRBJ1-2; tentative D call: TRBD1 (5 bases). TRBV23-1 is marked as an open reading frame, function uncertain. The CDR3 runs to 20 residues. The CDR3 nucleotides read TGCGCCAGCAGTCAGCGAAAGCCGGGCCCTGAGGCCGGGGCCGTCTATGGCCACACCTTC. It specifies CASSQRKPGPEAGAVYGHTF.

This clonotype has at least ten counts. The chain recombines TRBV5-5 with TRBJ2-5; 12 nucleotides align to TRBD1. Germline V gene sequence: CDR1 SGHKS, CDR2 YYEKEE (reference sequence). J gave up 5 bases and V 2 bases, and 10 bases lay outside the gene matches. The CDR3 spans 17 residues. As DNA, the CDR3 is TGTGCCAGCAGCTTCATTCCGGGACAGGGGGCTGTCGAGACCCAGTACTTC. It yields the protein CASSFIPGQGAVETQYF.

This clonotype occurred a few times. Compared with germline, one end of the junction differs, possibly owing to a read error. The chain recombines TRBV23-1 with TRBJ1-1; 7 bases line up with TRBD1. TRBV23-1 is noted as an ORF with a role that remains uncertain. The CDR3 is 13 residues long. CDR3 DNA: TGCGCCAGCAGTCGTCAGACAGGGTTCGAAGCTTCCTTT. Its protein product is CASSRQTGFEASF.

This clonotype has at least ten counts. This chain connects TRBV7-8 to TRBJ2-3; 15 bases match TRBD2. V dropped 7 bases and J dropped 3; count of bases not matched to a gene: 14. The germline gives CDR1 SGHVS, CDR2 FQNEAQ. The CDR3 spans 19 residues. CDR3 coding DNA: TGTGCCAGCAACCTAGAGGGAGGGACTAGCGGGAGGTTTACAGATACGCAGTATTTT. It translates to CASNLEGGTSGRFTDTQYF.

This clonotype showed up many times. J is TRBJ2-1 and V is TRBV13, with TRBD2 matching 8 bases. Germline V lookup: CDR1 PRHDT, CDR2 FYEKMQ (reference sequence). The CDR3 spans 15 residues. Losses at the gene ends were 5 bases for V and 7 bases for J; bases not matched to a gene: 10. The CDR3 region is CASSPQTSERNEQFF. CDR3 DNA: TGTGCCAGCAGCCCCCAGACTAGCGAGAGGAATGAGCAGTTCTTC. Combining the CDR3 with reference TRBV13 and TRBJ2-1 gives the whole variable domain AAGVIQSPRHLIKEKRETATLKCYPIPRHDTVYWYQQGPGQDPQFLISFYEKMQSDKGSIPDRFSAQQFSDYHSELNMSSLELGDSALYFCASSPQTSERNEQFFGPGTRLTVL.

This clonotype was seen ten or more times. The chain has TRBV5-8 and TRBJ2-5; the D call may be TRBD1 or TRBD2 (5 bases each). Between the trimmed V and J ends, which lost 3 bases and 8 bases, there was a span of 8 bases. This CDR3 contains 11 residues. Germline V gene data show CDR1 as SGHTS and CDR2 as YDEGEE. The DNA for the CDR3 is TGTGCCAGCAGCTACGGGGCTACCCAGTACTTC. Translated, it gives CASSYGATQYF.

In this sample, this clonotype turned up once. A read error is possible here, since a much larger clone lies one base away. The V call is TRBV13, the J call TRBJ2-5; D is perhaps TRBD2 (6 bases). Germline V lookup: CDR1 PRHDT, CDR2 FYEKMQ (reference sequence). CDR3 length equals 14 residues. The CDR3: CASGLGGVQETQYF. The CDR3 coding sequence is TGTGCCAGCGGCTTAGGAGGGGTACAAGAGACCCAGTACTTC.

There are a few counts of this clonotype. The CDR3 ends on some other residue instead of the conserved phenylalanine or tryptophan, so this is likely a read error. The chain combines TRBV12-3 or TRBV12-4 with TRBJ2-3, with 9 bases identical to TRBD2. The CDR3 extends over 16 amino acids. The V segment lost 6 bases and the J segment 3 bases; nucleotides outside the gene matches: 10. This CDR3 is CASSPEREEATDTQYS. CDR3 nucleotide sequence: TGTGCCAGCAGCCCAGAGCGGGAGGAAGCAACAGATACGCAGTATTCT.

This clonotype was seen many times. The chain combines TRBV7-2 with TRBJ2-7; D perhaps matches TRBD2 (6 bases). CDR1 is SGHTA, CDR2 FQGNSA, per germline. V shed 2 bases and J shed 4 bases, with 12 bases lying between them. CDR3 length equals 14 residues. CDR3: CASSLISGSYEQYF. The CDR3 DNA sequence: TGTGCCAGCAGCTTAATTAGCGGATCTTACGAGCAGTACTTC.

This clonotype has at least ten counts. The chain carries TRBV6-5 and TRBJ1-2; D gene unclear. The germline V and J ends were trimmed by 0 bases and 6 bases, with 11 bases remaining between them. This CDR3 has 14 amino acids. Germline V gene data show CDR1 as MNHEY and CDR2 as SVGAGI. CDR3 coding DNA: TGTGCCAGCAGTTACTCTAATCCAGATCATGGCTACACCTTC. Translation: CASSYSNPDHGYTF.

This clonotype was observed many times. J is TRBJ1-5 and V is TRBV4-2; D unresolved. This CDR3 comprises 15 residues. V was trimmed by 1 base and J by 7 bases, leaving 14 bases between them. Germline V lookup: CDR1 LGHNA, CDR2 YNFKEQ. The CDR3 loop is CASSQVQGFRQPQHF. CDR3 in DNA: TGTGCCAGCAGCCAAGTCCAAGGGTTTCGGCAGCCCCAGCATTTT.

This clonotype was recorded many times. A clone one base away is much larger, so this may be a read error. This chain joins TRBV7-6 and TRBJ2-3; 10 positions agree with TRBD2. CDR3 length: 17 amino acids. The germline CDR1 and CDR2 sequences are SGHVS and FNYEAQ. The CDR3 region is CASSLGASGRYTDTRYF. The CDR3 DNA reads TGTGCCAGCAGCTTAGGGGCTAGCGGGAGATACACAGATACGCGGTATTTT.

This clonotype showed up many times. The V gene is TRBV2, the J gene TRBJ1-5; D perhaps matches TRBD1 (5 bases). CDR1 SNHLY and CDR2 FYNNEI come from the germline V gene. This CDR3 region has 14 residues. V lost 1 base, J lost 9 bases, and 13 bases lay in between. CDR3 in DNA: TGTGCCAGCAGTGAAGGTTTGGGGACGAGGCCCCAGCATTTT. As protein: CASSEGLGTRPQHF.

This clonotype was counted many times. The chain is built from TRBV27 and TRBJ2-5; 7 bases are shared with TRBD1. There are 15 residues in the CDR3. The V gene end was trimmed by 3 bases and the J gene end by 4 bases; junction bases not matched to a gene: 8. Germline assignment: CDR1 MNHEY and CDR2 SMNVEV (reference sequence). CDR3 DNA sequence: TGTGCCAGCAGTTTGTCCGCTGGGACAGTAGAGACCCAGTACTTC. Its protein product is CASSLSAGTVETQYF.

The chain recombines TRBV29-1 with TRBJ2-3; D is tentatively TRBD1 or TRBD2 (5 bases each). With 6 bases removed from V and 8 bases from J, the gap between germline ends came to 15 bases. This CDR3 comprises 12 residues. Germline V gene lookup returns CDR1 SQVTM and CDR2 ANQGSEA. CDR3 sequence: CSVGRLKGTQYF. The CDR3 DNA reads as TGCAGCGTGGGACGGCTCAAAGGTACGCAGTATTTT.

Points on this clonotype: The junction differs from germline at one of its ends, possibly a read error. The rearrangement joins TRBV6-1 to TRBJ1-3, with 8 bases matching TRBD1. Per the germline V gene, CDR1 is MNHNS and CDR2 is SASEGT. CDR3 length: 17 residues. The CDR3 sequence: CASSERATGDGWNTINF. In DNA, the CDR3 is TGTGCCAGCAGTGAACGCGCGACAGGGGATGGATGGAACACCATAAATTTT.

This clonotype came up many times. The chain carries TRBV9 and TRBJ2-2; possible D gene TRBD2, 5 bases. The V gene's germline CDR1 is SGDLS and CDR2 YYNGEE. V dropped 1 base and J dropped 6 bases, with 16 bases sitting between them. The length of the CDR3 is 16 residues. The CDR3: CASSVRLGGSPGELFF. The CDR3 DNA sequence: TGTGCCAGCAGCGTACGTCTAGGAGGATCCCCCGGGGAGCTGTTTTTT.

This clonotype was found many times. The CDR3 here is CAYASGSMDTQYF. CDR3 bases: TGTGCGTACGCTAGCGGGAGTATGGATACGCAGTATTTT. The chain recombines TRBV7-9 with TRBJ2-3; the match to TRBD2 covers 10 bases. The CDR3 runs 13 residues. Germline CDR1 SEHNR, CDR2 FQNEAQ (reference sequence).

This clonotype was counted ten times or more. This chain links TRBV20-1 with TRBJ1-2; tentative D call: TRBD1 (5 bases). Trimming removed 0 bases from V and 2 bases from J, with 16 bases in between. CDR1 DFQATT and CDR2 SNEGSKA come from the germline V gene (reference sequence). The CDR3 runs to 16 residues. CDR3 protein: CSARDRFGARNYGYTF. CDR3 nucleotides: TGCAGTGCTAGAGACCGCTTTGGGGCGCGAAACTATGGCTACACCTTC.

Worth noting for this clonotype: A much larger clone lies a single base off, so this may be a read error. The J gene is TRBJ2-7, the V gene TRBV7-2; D is possibly TRBD2 (5 bases). The CDR3 sequence is 13 residues long. V shed 5 bases and J shed 6 bases, with 14 bases lying between them. Germline values: CDR1 SGHTA, CDR2 FQGNSA. The CDR3 sequence: CASSGERTCEQYF. The CDR3 DNA reads TGTGCCAGCAGCGGGGAGCGGACCTGCGAGCAGTACTTC.

This clonotype has a count of ten or more. CDR3 protein: CASMGTSLHEQYF. The CDR3 DNA is TGCGCCAGCATGGGCACTAGTCTGCACGAGCAGTACTTC. V is TRBV5-1 and J is TRBJ2-7, with D perhaps matching TRBD2 (5 bases). V lost 6 bases, J lost 5 bases, and 15 bases lay in between. CDR1 SGHRS and CDR2 YFSETQ come from the germline V gene. This CDR3 is 13 amino acids long.

J is TRBJ2-7 and V is TRBV24-1; maybe TRBD2 (5 bases). V lost 5 bases and J lost 2, with 9 bases in between. The germline gives CDR1 KGHDR, CDR2 SFDVKD. The CDR3 is 13 amino acids. The CDR3 sequence: CATSGEGTYEQYF. Here the CDR3 DNA reads TGTGCCACCAGTGGAGAGGGTACCTACGAGCAGTACTTC.